One sample yielded the 26 T cell receptor beta chains listed below, sequenced in a study of blood T cell repertoires in COVID-19. Sequencing was performed with immunoSEQ multiplex PCR; in TCRdb, only in-frame clones are kept and a portion is missing. The sample carries about 170,000 clones, around nine tenths recorded once. Sample: peripheral blood. The receptor set was obtained from a man aged 18 to 30 with active or convalescent COVID-19.

CDR3 amino acids: CAWRGGNSNQPQHF. The CDR3 nucleotides read TGTGCCTGGAGGGGAGGCAATAGCAATCAGCCCCAGCATTTT. The chain links TRBV30 to TRBJ1-5; D gene uncertain. Trimming took 3 bases from V and 0 from J, leaving 9 bases between them. Germline-derived CDR1 and CDR2 are GTSNPN and SVGIG (reference sequence). The CDR3 extends over 14 amino acids.

The chain carries TRBV11-2 and TRBJ1-1; D unclear. CDR1 SGHAT and CDR2 FQNNGV come from the germline V gene. Between the trimmed V and J ends, which lost 5 bases and 0 bases, there was a span of 7 bases. This CDR3 has 13 residues. CDR3 in DNA: TGTGCCAGCAGCCCCCAGATGAACACTGAAGCTTTCTTT. Amino acid sequence: CASSPQMNTEAFF. The full variable domain, rest sourced from reference TRBV11-2 and TRBJ1-1, is EAGVAQSPRYKIIEKRQSVAFWCNPISGHATLYWYQQILGQGPKLLIQFQNNGVVDDSQLPKDRFSAERLKGVDSTLKIQPAKLEDSAVYLCASSPQMNTEAFFGQGTRLTVV.

This clone was seen just once. The rearrangement links TRBV10-1 to TRBJ1-6, with D tentatively TRBD1 (5 bases). V was pared by 10 bases and J by 10 bases, with 17 bases between. Germline values: CDR1 WNHNN, CDR2 SYGVQD (reference sequence). CDR3 length: 13 residues. The CDR3 protein is CATSRGDGSPLHF. The CDR3 DNA follows: TGCGCCACCTCGCGGGGGGACGGATCACCCCTCCACTTT.

The chain employs TRBV7-9 and TRBJ2-1; TRBD2 agrees at 14 bases. Germline V CDR1 and CDR2: SEHNR, FQNEAQ (reference sequence). The ends lost 5 bases at V and 3 bases at J; junction bases unmatched: 12. This CDR3 region has 19 residues. Here the CDR3 reads CASSPAGTSGRGVYNEQFF. CDR3 coding DNA: TGTGCCAGCAGCCCTGCGGGGACTAGCGGGAGAGGGGTCTACAATGAGCAGTTCTTC.

The CDR3 DNA reads TGTGCCAGCAGCCCAGGGTTTGTTGAGCAGTTCTTC. It translates to CASSPGFVEQFF. The genes are TRBV9 and TRBJ2-1, with D possibly matching TRBD1 (5 bases). This CDR3 is built from 12 residues. V lost 4 bases to trimming and J lost 9 bases, with 11 bases between them. Germline CDR1 and CDR2: SGDLS and YYNGEE.

The rearrangement joins TRBV18 to TRBJ2-1; D may be TRBD2 (5 bases). The CDR3 has 13 residues. Germline V lookup: CDR1 KGHSH, CDR2 LQKENI. With 3 bases removed from V and 5 bases from J, the gap between germline ends came to 8 bases. CDR3 protein: CASSPPGNNEQFF. The CDR3 bases are TGTGCCAGCTCACCCCCGGGGAACAATGAGCAGTTCTTC.

The chain joins TRBV19 to TRBJ1-2; a possible D gene is TRBD1 (5 bases). The CDR3 spans 16 residues. Trimming stripped 5 bases from V and 6 bases from J, with 22 bases between. Germline V gene data show CDR1 as LNHDA and CDR2 as SQIVND (reference sequence). The CDR3 spells CASSAPQGTELDGYTF. The CDR3 DNA reads TGTGCCAGTAGTGCTCCTCAGGGCACCGAGTTGGATGGCTACACCTTC.

The chain is built from TRBV5-1 and TRBJ2-2; D is perhaps TRBD1 (5 bases). The ends were cut back, 7 bases at V and 0 bases at J, with 10 bases in the middle. CDR1 SGHRS and CDR2 YFSETQ come from the germline V gene. This CDR3 is built from 14 residues. The CDR3 DNA reads as TGCGCCAGCGCACCGACAGCGAACACCGGGGAGCTGTTTTTT. This gives the protein CASAPTANTGELFF.

The rearrangement links TRBV5-1 to TRBJ2-3; 12 bases are shared with TRBD2. The germline V gene has CDR1 SGHRS and CDR2 YFSETQ. J gave up 4 bases and V 4 bases, and 7 bases lay outside the gene matches. The CDR3 loop spans 16 amino acids. CDR3 region: CASSPPSGGAADTQYF. The DNA of the CDR3 is TGCGCCAGCAGCCCGCCTAGCGGGGGGGCCGCAGATACGCAGTATTTT.

This chain links TRBV5-1 with TRBJ2-2; 9 bases fit TRBD2. The junction had 4 bases not matched to a gene; V was cut back by 2 bases and J by 5 bases. Germline CDR1 SGHRS, CDR2 YFSETQ. This CDR3 is 15 amino acids long. CDR3 region: CASSFSAGGTGELFF. DNA of the CDR3: TGCGCCAGCAGCTTTTCAGCGGGAGGTACCGGGGAGCTGTTTTTT.

J is TRBJ2-5 and V is TRBV7-2, with 7 bases matching TRBD1. This CDR3 has 13 amino acids. The germline gives CDR1 SGHTA, CDR2 FQGNSA. Trimming took 5 bases from V and 2 from J; bases not matched to a gene: 2. The chain's CDR3 is CASSGTAQETQYF. CDR3 coding DNA: TGTGCCAGCAGCGGGACAGCTCAAGAGACCCAGTACTTC.

CDR3 amino acids: CASSHLINTEAFF. DNA for the CDR3: TGTGCCAGCAGCCATCTTATTAACACTGAAGCTTTCTTT. V and J are TRBV14 and TRBJ1-1; D is undetermined. Trimming removed 3 bases from V and 2 bases from J, with 7 bases in between. Germline V lookup: CDR1 SGHDN, CDR2 FVKESK. The CDR3 is made up of 13 amino acids. The full variable domain, completed using reference TRBV14 and TRBJ1-1, is EAGVTQFPSHSVIEKGQTVTLRCDPISGHDNLYWYRRVMGKEIKFLLHFVKESKQDESGMPNNRFLAERTGGTYSTLKVQPAELEDSGVYFCASSHLINTEAFFGQGTRLTVV.

V is TRBV7-6 and J is TRBJ2-1; 7 bases are a match to TRBD1. V lost 5 bases to trimming and J lost 2 bases; unmatched junction nucleotides: 9. The CDR3 totals 16 residues. Germline V gene lookup returns CDR1 SGHVS and CDR2 FNYEAQ. CDR3 in amino acids: CASSNRQGTTYNEQFF. CDR3 nucleotides: TGTGCCAGCAGCAACCGACAGGGAACTACCTACAATGAGCAGTTCTTC.

CDR3 coding DNA: TGTGCCAGCAGAGACAGGGTCGATGAGCAGTTCTTC. Its protein is CASRDRVDEQFF. The chain uses TRBV2 and TRBJ2-1; TRBD1 agrees at 7 bases. The CDR3 covers 12 residues. CDR1 and CDR2 from the germline V gene are SNHLY and FYNNEI. The V segment lost 6 bases and the J segment 8 bases; nucleotides outside the gene matches: 4.

The chain combines TRBV27 with TRBJ1-5; D may be TRBD1 (6 bases). V dropped 5 bases and J dropped 4 bases, with 15 bases sitting between them. The germline gives CDR1 MNHEY, CDR2 SMNVEV (reference sequence). The CDR3 loop spans 15 amino acids. In DNA, the CDR3 is TGTGCCAGCAGTCTCCTCGGACAGTCGAATCAGCCCCAGCATTTT. It translates to CASSLLGQSNQPQHF.

J is TRBJ1-1 and V is TRBV7-2, with D perhaps matching TRBD1 (5 bases). CDR1 is SGHTA, CDR2 FQGNSA, per germline. V lost 4 bases and J lost 3, with 15 bases in between. This CDR3 has 15 residues. CDR3: CASSSRGGGYTEAFF. DNA for the CDR3: TGTGCCAGCAGCTCCCGGGGGGGAGGATACACTGAAGCTTTCTTT.

Here the CDR3 reads CASSPGGVISGYTF. CDR3 sequence (DNA): TGTGCCAGCAGCCCCGGAGGGGTGATTAGTGGCTACACCTTC. The J gene is TRBJ1-2, the V gene TRBV7-2, with D perhaps TRBD1 (5 bases). Germline loops: CDR1 SGHTA, CDR2 FQGNSA. The CDR3 has 14 amino acids. Trimming pared 5 bases from V and 7 bases from J, leaving 17 bases between.

V usage is TRBV12-3 or TRBV12-4 and J usage is TRBJ1-2; D is uncertain. The CDR3 is 12 residues long. Trimming stripped 3 bases from V and 8 bases from J, with 10 bases between. The CDR3 loop reads CASSLAPSGYTF. As DNA, the CDR3 is TGTGCCAGCAGTTTGGCCCCTAGCGGCTACACCTTC.

This rearrangement joins TRBV19 to TRBJ1-4; 7 nucleotides line up with TRBD1. This CDR3 is 14 amino acids long. Per germline, CDR1 LNHDA and CDR2 SQIVND (reference sequence). V trimming: 4 bases; J trimming: 7 bases; junction bases outside the gene matches: 6. CDR3 residues: CASSKTGLGEKLFF. CDR3 nucleotide sequence: TGTGCCAGTAGTAAGACAGGGCTTGGTGAAAAACTGTTTTTT.

The rearrangement links TRBV5-1 to TRBJ1-5; D is perhaps TRBD1 (5 bases). CDR3 length: 14 amino acids. V was trimmed by 4 bases and J by 4 bases, leaving 12 bases between them. Germline values: CDR1 SGHRS, CDR2 YFSETQ. The DNA for the CDR3 is TGCGCCAGCAGCCCAGGCCCAGGGAATCAGCCCCAGCATTTT. This gives the protein CASSPGPGNQPQHF. Looking up the rest from reference TRBV5-1 and TRBJ1-5 gives the full variable domain: KAGVTQTPRYLIKTRGQQVTLSCSPISGHRSVSWYQQTPGQGLQFLFEYFSETQRNKGNFPGRFSGRQFSNSRSEMNVSTLELGDSALYLCASSPGPGNQPQHFGDGTRLSIL.

The CDR3 DNA reads TGCGCCAGCAGCGCGGACAGTGAGGCCCTCCACTTT. This translates into CASSADSEALHF. The chain joins TRBV5-1 to TRBJ1-6, with TRBD1 as a possible D gene (6 bases). CDR1 is SGHRS, CDR2 YFSETQ, per germline. The CDR3 sequence is 12 residues long. V lost 4 bases and J 14 bases, leaving 13 bases between the germline ends.

The table lists this clone with a few counts. This specimen includes other DNA sequences encoding the same CDR3. The chain couples TRBV7-9 to TRBJ1-2; 10 bases are a match to TRBD1. Trimming at V came to 4 bases and at J to 4 bases, leaving 6 bases not matched to a gene. CDR3 length equals 15 residues. The germline V gene has CDR1 SEHNR and CDR2 FQNEAQ (reference sequence). CDR3 sequence: CASSSRDRGIYGYTF. CDR3 nucleotide sequence: TGTGCCAGCAGCTCCCGGGACAGGGGTATCTATGGCTACACCTTC.

The chain links TRBV18 to TRBJ1-1; D gene uncertain. This CDR3 comprises 13 residues. Looked up from germline, CDR1 is KGHSH and CDR2 is LQKENI. Between the trimmed V and J ends, which lost 4 bases and 1 base, there was a span of 7 bases. The CDR3 DNA follows: TGTGCCAGCTCACTCACCGGGAACACTGAAGCTTTCTTT. It codes for CASSLTGNTEAFF.

The genes are TRBV6-5 and TRBJ1-2; 7 bases align to TRBD1. The germline V gene encodes CDR1 MNHEY and CDR2 SVGAGI. V shed 7 bases and J 5 bases; nucleotides not matched to a gene: 13. This CDR3 has 15 amino acids. The CDR3: CASTHGGGGVYGYTF. The CDR3 bases are TGTGCCAGCACCCACGGCGGAGGGGGCGTATATGGCTACACCTTC.

This sequence joins TRBV11-2 and TRBJ2-1, with TRBD2 identical over 12 bases. V gave up 5 bases and J gave up 6 bases; unmatched junction bases: 2. Germline CDR1 and CDR2: SGHAT and FQNNGV. The CDR3 sequence is 14 residues long. In nucleotides, the CDR3 is TGTGCCAGCAGCCGACTAGCGGGAGTCAATGAGCAGTTCTTC. This translates into CASSRLAGVNEQFF.

This clone was seen more than once but under ten times. The chain joins TRBV24-1 to TRBJ2-2; TRBD1 matches at 12 bases. CDR1 KGHDR and CDR2 SFDVKD come from the germline V gene. The CDR3 runs 16 residues. The ends lost 3 bases at V and 7 bases at J; junction bases unmatched: 5. The CDR3 nucleotides are TGTGCCACCAGTGATCCGGGACAGGGGGCTTTCGGGGAGCTGTTTTTT. This sequence encodes CATSDPGQGAFGELFF.